The 32 T cell receptor beta chains reported below all come from one sample, sequenced in a study of OX40 agonist ivuxolimab in advanced cancers. Preparation of the library involved the immunoSEQ multiplex PCR assay. The table was pulled from immuneACCESS by TCRdb, which kept in-frame rearrangements only. Such tables lose some clones; where checked, under half of the loss comes from unresolved V genes, and the rest has no known cause. This sample has under 75,000 clones in its table, and roughly 89% of those were observed once. The ten largest clones add up to around 0.77% of the sample. The starting material was CD4+ or CD8+ T cells sorted from blood, obtained in a trial of the OX40 agonist ivuxolimab. The receptors come from an adult with an advanced solid tumor such as melanoma, head and neck, liver or kidney cancer.

The chain recombines TRBV7-6 with TRBJ1-1, with D unresolved. The germline V gene encodes CDR1 SGHVS and CDR2 FNYEAQ. V shed 1 base and J shed 2 bases, with 5 bases lying between them. CDR3 length: 13 amino acids. The CDR3 reads CASSLGINTEAFF. For the CDR3, the DNA is TGTGCCAGCAGCTTAGGGATCAACACTGAAGCTTTCTTT.

The rearrangement uses TRBV2 and TRBJ2-1; 7 nucleotides match TRBD2. Germline CDR1 is SNHLY and CDR2 is FYNNEI. The CDR3 extends over 15 amino acids. Trimming at V came to 6 bases and at J to 2 bases, leaving 7 bases not matched to a gene. CDR3 in DNA: TGTGCCAGCAGCCCCAGGACTAGTGCCTACAATGAGCAGTTCTTC. The encoded protein is CASSPRTSAYNEQFF.

The rearrangement uses TRBV6-1 and TRBJ2-3, with no clear D. In germline, CDR1 is MNHNS, CDR2 SASEGT. CDR3 size: 13 residues. The germline V and J ends were trimmed by 11 bases and 2 bases, with 14 bases remaining between them. CDR3 loop: CAGGDQPTDTQYF. The CDR3 coding sequence is TGTGCCGGCGGAGACCAGCCCACAGATACGCAGTATTTT.

The J gene is TRBJ1-2, the V gene TRBV5-1; 9 bases are shared with TRBD1. After removal of 3 bases from V and 6 bases from J, the junction contained 15 bases not matched to a gene. The germline V gene has CDR1 SGHRS and CDR2 YFSETQ. The CDR3 is 17 amino acids. This CDR3 is CASSSVPGGQGSNGYTF. The CDR3 nucleotides are TGCGCCAGCAGCTCGGTACCCGGGGGACAGGGAAGTAATGGCTACACCTTC.

The J gene is TRBJ2-2, the V gene TRBV6-1; maybe TRBD2 (7 bases). Trimming cost V 5 bases and J 6 bases, with 10 bases left between them. The V gene's germline CDR1 is MNHNS and CDR2 SASEGT. This CDR3 region has 13 residues. The CDR3 bases are TGTGCCAGCAGTAAAGGGGGGGCCGGGGAGCTGTTTTTT. Translated, it gives CASSKGGAGELFF.

The gene calls are TRBV9 and TRBJ2-3; no clear D. Trimming left V 1 base short and J 2 bases short, with 11 bases between. CDR1 is SGDLS and CDR2 is YYNGEE in the germline V gene. The CDR3 sequence is 15 residues long. The CDR3 coding sequence is TGTGCCAGCAGCGTACACGGGCGCATCACAGATACGCAGTATTTT. Amino acid sequence: CASSVHGRITDTQYF.

J is TRBJ1-1 and V is TRBV14; no definite D call. V was cut by 0 bases and J by 0 bases, with 5 bases left in between. Per the germline V gene, CDR1 is SGHDN and CDR2 is FVKESK. The CDR3 is made up of 14 amino acids. CDR3 loop: CASSQDGLNTEAFF. The CDR3 DNA reads TGTGCCAGCAGCCAAGATGGTCTGAACACTGAAGCTTTCTTT.

This clone appeared a few times. The rearrangement uses TRBV7-9 and TRBJ2-5; D unclear. CDR1 SEHNR and CDR2 FQNEAQ come from the germline V gene (reference sequence). Trimming took off 1 base at V and 1 base at J, with 4 bases between the two ends. The length of the CDR3 is 13 residues. The CDR3 DNA reads TGTGCCAGCAGCTTAGACCCCCAAGAGACCCAGTACTTC. Translating it yields CASSLDPQETQYF.

The chain recombines TRBV28 with TRBJ1-3; a weak D match, TRBD1 (5 bases). Trimming stripped 4 bases from V and 0 bases from J, with 10 bases between. The CDR3 spans 15 residues. Per germline, CDR1 MDHEN and CDR2 SYDVKM. CDR3 DNA sequence: TGTGCCAGCAGTTCGACAGTGGACTCTGGAAACACCATATATTTT. Amino acids: CASSSTVDSGNTIYF.

The chain carries TRBV10-2 and TRBJ1-1; no clear D. Germline CDR1 is WSHSY and CDR2 is SAAADI. The V end lost 8 bases, the J end lost 5 bases, and 9 bases lay between the germline ends. This CDR3 comprises 11 residues. CDR3 region: CASSAGTEAFF. CDR3 nucleotides: TGCGCCAGCTCCGCCGGGACTGAAGCTTTCTTT.

In this sample, this clone turned up once. The chain is built from TRBV28 and TRBJ1-3, with D perhaps matching TRBD1 (6 bases). Looked up from germline, CDR1 is MDHEN and CDR2 is SYDVKM. V lost 1 base and J lost 4, with 11 bases in between. CDR3 size: 15 residues. The CDR3 DNA reads as TGTGCCAGCAGTTTATTGGGGGCGGGAGGAAACACCATATATTTT. It yields the protein CASSLLGAGGNTIYF.

The chain links TRBV5-6 to TRBJ2-6, with D perhaps TRBD2 (6 bases). The CDR3 has 15 residues. Germline CDR1 is SGHDT and CDR2 is YYEEEE. The V end was cut by 0 bases, the J end by 3 bases, with 7 bases between. This chain's CDR3 is CASSLGGVGANVLTF. The DNA for the CDR3 is TGTGCCAGCAGCTTGGGCGGGGTTGGGGCCAACGTCCTGACTTTC.

This clone has a handful of counts. The rearrangement joins TRBV10-3 to TRBJ1-5; 9 nucleotides match TRBD1. Germline CDR1 ENHRY, CDR2 SYGVKD. Trimming cost V 6 bases and J 4 bases; bases outside gene matches: 1. The CDR3 covers 13 residues. The CDR3 DNA reads TGTGCCATCAGAGGGACAGGGAATCAGCCCCAGCATTTT. Amino acids: CAIRGTGNQPQHF.

This clone appeared a few times. The chain uses TRBV6-4 and TRBJ1-5; D call uncertain. The CDR3 is 14 amino acids. V was pared by 5 bases and J by 6 bases, with 14 bases between. Germline loops: CDR1 MRHNA, CDR2 SNTAGT. Written as DNA, the CDR3 is TGTGCCAGCAGTCAACAGATTGGTAGTCAGCCCCAGCATTTT. Amino acid sequence: CASSQQIGSQPQHF.

The chain joins TRBV28 to TRBJ1-5; tentative D call: TRBD1 (6 bases). Germline CDR1 reads MDHEN; CDR2 reads SYDVKM. The CDR3 covers 12 residues. V shed 2 bases and J shed 10 bases, with 9 bases lying between them. CDR3 nucleotides: TGTGCCAGCAGTTTAAAGGGACACCCCCAGCATTTT. It specifies CASSLKGHPQHF.

The chain recombines TRBV7-3 with TRBJ1-6; a possible D gene is TRBD1 (5 bases). The CDR3 has 15 amino acids. The germline V gene encodes CDR1 SGHTA and CDR2 FQGTGA. Trimming took off 5 bases at V and 9 bases at J, with 17 bases between the two ends. This chain's CDR3 is CASSTSGSSGSPLHF. CDR3 nucleotide sequence: TGTGCCAGCAGCACCTCAGGGTCTTCTGGTTCACCCCTCCACTTT. Full variable domain (missing parts from reference TRBV7-3 and TRBJ1-6): GAGVSQTPSNKVTEKGKYVELRCDPISGHTALYWYRQSLGQGPEFLIYFQGTGAADDSGLPNDRFFAVRPEGSVSTLKIQRTERGDSAVYLCASSTSGSSGSPLHFGNGTRLTVT.

Note on this clone: Other DNA sequences in this specimen translate into the identical CDR3. This sequence joins TRBV30 and TRBJ1-4; D is uncertain. The CDR3 spans 11 residues. V gave up 0 bases and J gave up 8 bases, with 4 bases separating them. The germline gives CDR1 GTSNPN, CDR2 SVGIG (reference sequence). DNA for the CDR3: TGTGCCTGGAGTGTGGACGAAAAACTGTTTTTT. Encoded protein: CAWSVDEKLFF.

This chain connects TRBV7-9 to TRBJ1-3, with 9 bases identical to TRBD1. There are 15 residues in the CDR3. Trimming took 1 base from V and 2 from J; bases not matched to a gene: 0. In germline, CDR1 is SEHNR, CDR2 FQNEAQ (reference sequence). CDR3 residues: CASSLDRGPGNTIYF. DNA of the CDR3: TGTGCCAGCAGCTTAGACAGGGGGCCTGGAAACACCATATATTTT.

The chain uses TRBV4-2 and TRBJ2-3; a possible D gene is TRBD2 (5 bases). The germline V and J ends were trimmed by 6 bases and 6 bases, with 22 bases remaining between them. The CDR3 runs to 16 residues. Germline V gene sequence: CDR1 LGHNA, CDR2 YNFKEQ. The CDR3 sequence: CASRGGGLTSVDTQYF. CDR3 sequence (DNA): TGTGCCAGCAGAGGAGGCGGGCTGACTTCTGTGGATACGCAGTATTTT.

V is TRBV9 and J is TRBJ2-2; weak D call: TRBD1 (5 bases). Germline-derived CDR1 and CDR2 are SGDLS and YYNGEE. Trimming cost V 4 bases and J 0 bases, with 13 bases left between them. This CDR3 is built from 16 residues. CDR3: CASSPQAGTNTGELFF. The DNA of the CDR3 is TGTGCCAGCAGCCCCCAGGCAGGGACGAACACCGGGGAGCTGTTTTTT.

The V gene is TRBV5-8, the J gene TRBJ2-3, with a weak D call TRBD2 (7 bases). Germline CDR1 and CDR2: SGHTS and YDEGEE. The CDR3 is made up of 13 amino acids. V was shortened by 5 bases and J by 12 bases, with 19 bases between the two germline ends. CDR3 region: CASSRGGGLDQYF. CDR3 in DNA: TGTGCCAGCAGTAGGGGGGGCGGATTGGATCAGTATTTT.

In its sample, this clone is medium-sized. Compared with germline, one end of the junction differs, possibly owing to a read error. The V gene is TRBV7-3, the J gene TRBJ1-2; TRBD1 is a possible D gene (5 bases). CDR1 and CDR2 (germline): SGHTA, FQGTGA. The CDR3 is 16 residues long. The CDR3 region is CASSLTHGTANYGYTF. The CDR3 bases are TGTGCCAGCAGCCTAACTCATGGGACCGCGAACTATGGCTACACCTTC.

J is TRBJ1-2 and V is TRBV10-3, with D possibly matching TRBD1 (5 bases). This CDR3 spans 15 amino acids. Deletions cut 5 bases from V and 0 bases from J, with 13 bases between. From germline, CDR1 is ENHRY and CDR2 SYGVKD. The DNA of the CDR3 is TGTGCCATCAGTTTAACCGGGACGGCTAACTATGGCTACACCTTC. Amino acid sequence: CAISLTGTANYGYTF.

Notes on this clone: One end of the junction varies from germline; a read error may be responsible. The chain recombines TRBV28 with TRBJ2-1; 10 nucleotides line up with TRBD2. This CDR3 spans 16 amino acids. From germline, CDR1 is MDHEN and CDR2 SYDVKM. CDR3 in DNA: TGTGTCAGCAGTTTATCGAGCGGGAGGGCCATGGATGAGCAGTTCTTC. Encoded protein: CVSSLSSGRAMDEQFF.

The chain uses TRBV5-1 and TRBJ2-1; D might be TRBD2 (6 bases). V was trimmed by 4 bases and J by 7 bases, leaving 15 bases between them. The CDR3 covers 14 residues. Germline V gene lookup returns CDR1 SGHRS and CDR2 YFSETQ. The CDR3 coding sequence is TGCGCCAGCAGCCGGGGGTGGGAGACGAATGAGCAGTTCTTC. It encodes CASSRGWETNEQFF.

The chain employs TRBV27 and TRBJ1-2; no clear D. V gave up 6 bases and J gave up 2 bases, with 16 bases separating them. The CDR3 runs 15 residues. Germline V gene sequence: CDR1 MNHEY, CDR2 SMNVEV (reference sequence). The CDR3 nucleotides read TGTGCCAGCAGCCCCCGGGCAGGCTTCAACTATGGCTACACCTTC. This translates into CASSPRAGFNYGYTF.

The V call is TRBV5-5, the J call TRBJ2-7, with unresolved D. V lost 4 bases to trimming and J lost 2 bases, with 7 bases between them. Germline assignment: CDR1 SGHKS and CDR2 YYEKEE (reference sequence). The CDR3 is 12 amino acids. The CDR3 DNA reads as TGTGCCAGCAGCACGCGGACCTACGAGCAGTACTTC. Translating gives CASSTRTYEQYF.

This chain connects TRBV28 to TRBJ1-6; D not resolved. Trimming cost V 2 bases and J 7 bases, with 9 bases left between them. The CDR3 has 14 amino acids. Germline V CDR1 and CDR2: MDHEN, SYDVKM. CDR3 sequence: CASSLPEINSPLHF. DNA for the CDR3: TGTGCCAGCAGTTTACCCGAAATAAATTCACCCCTCCACTTT.

This sequence joins TRBV7-3 and TRBJ2-3, with TRBD2 matching over 11 bases. The ends lost 2 bases at V and 7 bases at J; junction bases unmatched: 8. Germline assignment: CDR1 SGHTA and CDR2 FQGTGA. CDR3 size: 16 residues. In DNA, the CDR3 is TGTGCCAGCAGCTTAGTTAGCGGGGGGGCCGCATATACGCAGTATTTT. It is translated as CASSLVSGGAAYTQYF.

This chain joins TRBV29-1 and TRBJ2-3; D unclear. Germline loops: CDR1 SQVTM, CDR2 ANQGSEA. CDR3 size: 11 residues. Trimming cost V 8 bases and J 2 bases, with 8 bases left between them. CDR3 nucleotides: TGCAGCAAGACGTACACAGATACGCAGTATTTT. Its translation is CSKTYTDTQYF.

This chain connects TRBV7-3 to TRBJ2-2; no firm D call. This CDR3 has 14 amino acids. Germline V lookup: CDR1 SGHTA, CDR2 FQGTGA. V lost 1 base to trimming and J lost 9 bases, with 12 bases between them. The CDR3 nucleotides read TGTGCCAGCAGCTTAAGTGGGCCGCCGAGGGAGCTGTTTTTT. Its translation is CASSLSGPPRELFF.

The genes are TRBV30 and TRBJ2-5; maybe TRBD2 (7 bases). CDR3 length: 16 residues. Germline CDR1 reads GTSNPN; CDR2 reads SVGIG (reference sequence). V was clipped by 2 bases and J by 0 bases, with 16 bases between them. The CDR3 DNA follows: TGTGCCTGGAGTAGCAATAGGGGGGGGTACCAAGAGACCCAGTACTTC. Translated, it gives CAWSSNRGGYQETQYF.